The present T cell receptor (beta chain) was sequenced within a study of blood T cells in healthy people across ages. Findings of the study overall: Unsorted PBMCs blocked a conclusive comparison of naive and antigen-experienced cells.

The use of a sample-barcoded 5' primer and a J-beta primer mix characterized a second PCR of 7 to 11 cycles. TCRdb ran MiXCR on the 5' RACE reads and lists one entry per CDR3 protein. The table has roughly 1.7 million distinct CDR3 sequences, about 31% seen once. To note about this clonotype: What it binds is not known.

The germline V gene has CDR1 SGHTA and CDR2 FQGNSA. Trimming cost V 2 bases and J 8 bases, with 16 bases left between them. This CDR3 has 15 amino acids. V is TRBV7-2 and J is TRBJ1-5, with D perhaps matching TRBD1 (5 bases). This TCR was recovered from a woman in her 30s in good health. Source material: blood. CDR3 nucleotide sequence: TGTGCCAGCAGCTTACTGACACCCGGGGGTAAGCCCCAGCATTTT. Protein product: CASSLLTPGGKPQHF.